A selection of T cell receptor beta chains follows, all from one sample in a study of immune characterization of retroperitoneal liposarcoma. Each CDR3 protein is one row after TCRdb ran MiXCR on the PCR reads. The sample yields 8,500 to 13,000 distinct CDR3 sequences, about a quarter seen once. What was sequenced was tumor tissue. Receptors were obtained from a male donor with retroperitoneal liposarcoma. The CDR3 runs from the conserved cysteine through the conserved F or W. A D gene is named only where the DNA matches it firmly. Only part of the rows carry a size: once, few, many, or a class if the clone is expanded.

J gene | clone size | D gene | V gene | CDR3 DNA | CDR3 protein
TRBJ1-5 | - | TRBD1 | TRBV6-2/TRBV6-3 | TGTGCCAGCAGCGGACAGGGGGCCTATCAGCCCCAGCATTTT | CASSGQGAYQPQHF
TRBJ1-5 | few | - | TRBV6-1 | TGTGCCAGCAGTGAACGAGGGAATCAGCCCCAGCATTTT | CASSERGNQPQHF
TRBJ2-2 | many | - | TRBV27 | TGTGCCAGCAGTTTGCAGGCGAACACCGGGGAGCTGTTTTTT | CASSLQANTGELFF
TRBJ1-1 | - | - | TRBV12-3/TRBV12-4 | TGTGCCAGCACCACGGGCACTGAAGCTTTCTTT | CASTTGTEAFF
TRBJ1-2 | many | - | TRBV12-5 | TGTGCTAGTGGTACCTACAGGGAGTCTGGCTACACCTTC | CASGTYRESGYTF
TRBJ1-2 | few | - | TRBV6-1 | TGTGCCAGCGGAGACTATGGCTACACCTTC | CASGDYGYTF
TRBJ2-5 | medium-sized | TRBD1 | TRBV12-3/TRBV12-4 | TGTGCCAGCAGTTGGGGGGACAGGGAGTCTGAGACCCAGTACTTC | CASSWGDRESETQYF
TRBJ2-3 | - | - | TRBV10-1 | TGCGCCAGCAGTAAACAGGGCTGGGATACGCAGTATTTT | CASSKQGWDTQYF
TRBJ2-7 | - | TRBD2 | TRBV27 | TGTGCCAGCAGTAGGGTCAGCGGGAGAAGCTACGAGCAGTACTTC | CASSRVSGRSYEQYF
TRBJ1-6 | - | TRBD1 | TRBV6-2/TRBV6-3 | TGTGCCAGCAGCCCAAACCGCGGGACAGGGGACTCACCCCTCCACTTT | CASSPNRGTGDSPLHF
TRBJ2-2 | - | - | TRBV6-8 | TGTGCCAGCAGTTGGGGGTCCGTGGGGACCGGGGAGCTGTTTTTT | CASSWGSVGTGELFF
TRBJ2-2 | - | - | TRBV7-2 | TGTGCCAGCAGCTTAGGGGGTAACGGGGAGCTGTTTTTT | CASSLGGNGELFF
TRBJ2-5 | once | - | TRBV12-3/TRBV12-4 | TGTGCCAGCAGTTTAGCGCAGGGCGAAGAGCAGTACTTC | CASSLAQGEEQYF
TRBJ2-3 | medium-sized | TRBD2 | TRBV6-1 | TGTGCCAGCAGGGGGCTAGCGGGGCTGGCGGATACGCAGTATTTT | CASRGLAGLADTQYF
TRBJ2-7 | - | - | TRBV12-3/TRBV12-4 | TGTGCCAGCAGTTTGGGCAGACTACGTGGGTACTTC | CASSLGRLRGYF
TRBJ2-1 | - | - | TRBV7-2 | TGTGCCAGTAAGCGGTACCGGCAGTACAATGAGCAGTTCTTC | CASKRYRQYNEQFF
TRBJ2-5 | few | TRBD2 | TRBV27 | TGTGCCAGCAATTGGGCGGGGGGCCACCAAGAGACCCAGTACTTC | CASNWAGGHQETQYF
TRBJ1-5 | few | TRBD1 | TRBV12-3/TRBV12-4 | TGTGCCAGCAGTATGACAGGGACCAATCAGCCCCAGCATTTT | CASSMTGTNQPQHF
TRBJ2-5 | many | - | TRBV6-1 | TGTGCCAGCAGCCCCGTTGGGGAGACCCAGTACTTC | CASSPVGETQYF
TRBJ2-1 | - | - | TRBV6-1 | TGTGCCAGCAAAAGGGGTTCCTACAATGAGCAGTTCTTC | CASKRGSYNEQFF
TRBJ2-1 | - | - | TRBV7-3 | TGTGCCAGCAGCTTACGGACAGCGATGAGAGAGACCCAGTTCTTC | CASSLRTAMRETQFF
TRBJ2-3 | - | - | TRBV6-1 | TGTGCCAGCAGTGGCAGGACGCGGACGCAGTATTTT | CASSGRTRTQYF
TRBJ2-7 | - | - | TRBV6-1 | TGTGCCAGCAGTCGCGGGACAGTTAATGGTGAGCAGTACTTC | CASSRGTVNGEQYF
TRBJ2-4 | few | TRBD2 | TRBV6-2/TRBV6-3 | TGTGCCAACAGCTACGGGGGCGGGAGGAGCTCCTACAATGAGCAGTACTTC | CANSYGGGRSSYNEQYF
TRBJ2-7 | - | - | TRBV7-6 | TGTGCCAGCAGCTCGGGGGGCGGCTTCTTGAATGAGCAGTACTTC | CASSSGGGFLNEQYF
TRBJ1-4 | few | TRBD1 | TRBV7-4 | TGTGCCAGCAGTTACCGGGACAGGGGATCCCCAACTAATGAAAAACTGTTTTTT | CASSYRDRGSPTNEKLFF
TRBJ2-5 | many | - | TRBV6-6 | TGTGCCAGCAGTTACAGAGGGCGACGAGAAGAGACCCAGTACTTC | CASSYRGRREETQYF
TRBJ2-4 | - | TRBD2 | TRBV24-1 | TGTGCCACCAGTGGACTAGCGGGAGGTTACAATGAGCAGTACTTC | CATSGLAGGYNEQYF
TRBJ2-3 | many | TRBD2 | TRBV12-3/TRBV12-4 | TGTGCCAGCAGTTTTTGGCCTTTAGCGGGGGGGCCAGGGAGGACAGATACGCAGTATTTT | CASSFWPLAGGPGRTDTQYF
TRBJ2-7 | - | - | TRBV6-2/TRBV6-3 | TGTGCCAGCACCGATTGGTGGGGGGACAATGAGCAGTACTTC | CASTDWWGDNEQYF
TRBJ1-1 | many | - | TRBV6-1 | TGTGCCAGCAGTGAATTAAGGACAGCTGAAGCTTTCTTT | CASSELRTAEAFF
TRBJ2-1 | - | - | TRBV12-5 | TGTGCTAGTGTCTTGGGCGGCCTGAGCTCCTACGAGCAGTTCTTC | CASVLGGLSSYEQFF
TRBJ2-2 | - | TRBD2 | TRBV11-2 | TGTGCCAGCAGTTCGGGACTAGCGGTTACCGGGGAGCTGTTTTTT | CASSSGLAVTGELFF
TRBJ2-1 | - | - | TRBV12-3/TRBV12-4 | TGTGCCAGCAGTTCGGATGCCAGGGATATACCCTACAATGAGCAGTTCTTC | CASSSDARDIPYNEQFF
TRBJ2-7 | - | - | TRBV6-1 | TGTGCCAGCAGTGAATTGTCGGGGGCCTCCTACGAGCAGTACTTC | CASSELSGASYEQYF
TRBJ2-1 | - | TRBD2 | TRBV11-2 | TGTGCCAGCAGTTGGACTAGCGCGAGCTCCTACGAGCAGTTCTTC | CASSWTSASSYEQFF
TRBJ1-2 | - | - | TRBV6-2/TRBV6-3 | TGTGCCAGCAGTGAAAGTTGGGGGCAGGATGGCTACACCTTC | CASSESWGQDGYTF
TRBJ1-2 | many | - | TRBV7-9 | TGTGCCAGCAGCTCATATTCACAGGTAGAGGACTATGGCTACACCTTC | CASSSYSQVEDYGYTF
TRBJ2-1 | - | - | TRBV7-2 | TGTGCCAGCAGCTTAGTTAGTACAGGGTGGGACAATGAGCAGTTCTTC | CASSLVSTGWDNEQFF